The 6 T cell receptor beta chains in this list originate from one sample, sequenced in a study of T cells expressing NK-cell markers. From its re-call of the 5' RACE reads, TCRdb lists each CDR3 protein once, without DNA. The sample has 500,000 to 700,000 distinct CDR3 sequences. Input material: blood T cells: a sorted CD56 or NKG2C T cell subset, CD4+ or CD8+ T cells, or bulk PBMC T cells (not recorded which). All receptors derive from a man between 18 and 29 years old in good health.

CDR3 amino acids: CASSLQGGRQGGETQYF. This chain uses TRBV4-2 with TRBJ2-5; absent DNA, TCRdb's TRBD1 call cannot be checked. CDR3 length: 17 amino acids. In germline, CDR1 is LGHNA, CDR2 YNFKEQ.

The rearrangement uses TRBV29-1 and TRBJ2-1; TCRdb reports TRBD2, a call that lacks DNA to check it against. The germline gives CDR1 SQVTM, CDR2 ANQGSEA. This CDR3 contains 14 residues. CDR3 protein: CSVVTSGNGYEQFF.

The rearrangement uses TRBV7-2 and TRBJ2-2; TCRdb's D call, TRBD1, is unchecked because there is no DNA. The V gene's germline CDR1 is SGHTA and CDR2 FQGNSA. The CDR3 length is 16 residues. The CDR3 region is CASSQGTASSTGELFF.

The V and J genes are TRBV24-1 and TRBJ2-1; TCRdb's assignment of TRBD1 cannot be checked, as there is no DNA. The CDR3 is 16 amino acids. Germline V lookup: CDR1 KGHDR, CDR2 SFDVKD. The CDR3 loop is CATSDRINRGVDEQFF.

The chain carries TRBV9 and TRBJ2-1; with no DNA, the TCRdb D assignment of TRBD2 cannot be verified. This CDR3 comprises 15 residues. CDR1 is SGDLS and CDR2 is YYNGEE in the germline V gene. CDR3 sequence reads: CASSVGEGTYNEQFF.

This chain joins TRBV14 and TRBJ2-1; TCRdb proposes TRBD2, but this gene call is untestable without DNA. This CDR3 has 17 residues. The V gene's germline CDR1 is SGHDN and CDR2 FVKESK. This chain's CDR3 is CASSQAVLSGRNNEQFF.